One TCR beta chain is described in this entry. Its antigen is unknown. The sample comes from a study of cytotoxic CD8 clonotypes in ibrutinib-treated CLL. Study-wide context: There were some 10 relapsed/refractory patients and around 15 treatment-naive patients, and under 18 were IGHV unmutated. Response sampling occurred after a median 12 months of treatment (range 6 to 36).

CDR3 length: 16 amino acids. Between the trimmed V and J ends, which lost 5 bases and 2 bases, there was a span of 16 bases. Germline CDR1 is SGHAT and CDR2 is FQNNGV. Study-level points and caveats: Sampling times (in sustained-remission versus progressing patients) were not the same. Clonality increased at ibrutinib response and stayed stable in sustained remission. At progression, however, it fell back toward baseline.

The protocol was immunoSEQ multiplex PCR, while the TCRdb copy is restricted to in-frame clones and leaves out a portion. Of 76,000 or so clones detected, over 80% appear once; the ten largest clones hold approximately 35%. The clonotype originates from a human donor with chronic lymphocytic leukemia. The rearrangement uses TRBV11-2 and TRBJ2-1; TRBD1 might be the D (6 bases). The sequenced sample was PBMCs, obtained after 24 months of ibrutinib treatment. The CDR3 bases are TGTGCCAGCAGCCCGTCTCTAGGGGGTGCCTACAATGAGCAGTTCTTC. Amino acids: CASSPSLGGAYNEQFF.